This T cell receptor (beta chain) was profiled in a study of CD8+ T cells in alopecia areata. The CDR3 is 12 amino acids. Between the trimmed V and J ends, which lost 8 bases and 8 bases, there was a span of 13 bases. Germline lookup yields CDR1 SGHAT and CDR2 FQNNGV. Investigators isolated RNA and reverse transcribed it into cDNA to act as the sequencing template. The repertoire was sequenced with immunoSEQ multiplex PCR; TCRdb's copy has only in-frame clones and lacks some. Among roughly 150,000 clones listed, about 50% were seen once. This chain links TRBV11-2 with TRBJ2-1; D may correspond to TRBD1 or TRBD2 (5 bases each). The origin of this receptor is a human donor with alopecia areata. The specimen was CD8+ T cells sorted from blood, collected at week 0. CDR3 protein: CASHHRGDEQFF. The CDR3 DNA reads as TGTGCCAGCCATCATCGAGGGGATGAGCAGTTCTTC.